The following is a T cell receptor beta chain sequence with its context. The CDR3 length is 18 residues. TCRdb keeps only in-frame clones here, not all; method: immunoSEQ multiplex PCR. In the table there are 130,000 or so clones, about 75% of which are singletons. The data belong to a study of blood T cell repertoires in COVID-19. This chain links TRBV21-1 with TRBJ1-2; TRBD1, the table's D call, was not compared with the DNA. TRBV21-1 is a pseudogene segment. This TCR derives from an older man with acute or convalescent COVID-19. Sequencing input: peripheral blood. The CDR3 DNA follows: TGTGCCAGCAGCAAAAAACAACATCCCACAGGGTCGGGCTATGGCTACACCTTC. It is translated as CASSKKQHPTGSGYGYTF.